A selection of T cell receptor beta chains follows, all from one sample in a study of blood T cell repertoires in COVID-19. Sequencing was performed with immunoSEQ multiplex PCR; in TCRdb, only in-frame clones are kept and a portion is missing. Here the sample spans fewer than 35,000 clones, approximately 82% being singletons. Sequencing was done on a sample of peripheral blood. These receptors were taken from a man at least 80 years old with active or convalescent COVID-19. The CDR3 runs from the conserved cysteine through the conserved F or W. D genes are given only for firm matches. The size entry is marked missing in some rows and otherwise reads once, few, many or a size class.

V	size	J	D	DNA	CDR3
TRBV5-1	few	TRBJ1-2	TRBD1	TGCGCCAGCAGCTTGGAACAGGGGGCGGACTACACCTTC	CASSLEQGADYTF
TRBV9	NA	TRBJ2-1	TRBD2	TGTGCCAGCAGCGGGGAGCGGGAGGGCCAGAACGATGAGCAGTTCTTC	CASSGEREGQNDEQFF
TRBV20-1	NA	TRBJ2-7	NA	TGCAGTGCTAGTCCCGGGGTAACCTACGAGCAGTACTTC	CSASPGVTYEQYF
TRBV19	NA	TRBJ2-2	NA	TGTGCCAGTAGCTCCAGCGGACGGGTGGGCGGGGAGCTGTTTTTT	CASSSSGRVGGELFF
TRBV18	NA	TRBJ2-3	TRBD2	TGTGCCAGCTCACCACCGGGACTAGCGGGAATGTCAGATACGCAGTATTTT	CASSPPGLAGMSDTQYF
TRBV2	once	TRBJ1-2	NA	TGTGCCAGCAGTGTCCTCAGGTGGGGCGGCTACACCTTC	CASSVLRWGGYTF
TRBV7-8	NA	TRBJ2-5	TRBD1	TGTGCCAGCAGCTTCGGACAGGGTAGGAAAGAGACCCAGTACTTC	CASSFGQGRKETQYF
TRBV28	few	TRBJ1-1	NA	TGTGCCAGCAATAACCCCCCTATGAACACTGAAGCTTTCTTT	CASNNPPMNTEAFF
TRBV6-5	NA	TRBJ2-1	NA	TGTGCCAGCAGAGAGCTAGGTCGCAATGAGCAGTTCTTC	CASRELGRNEQFF
TRBV5-1	few	TRBJ2-3	TRBD1	TGCGCCAGCAGTCAGTTGGGACAGCACACAGATACGCAGTATTTT	CASSQLGQHTDTQYF